These 10 T cell receptor beta chains were sequenced from one sample in a study of blood T cells in healthy people across ages. PCR was performed a second time for roughly 7 to 12 cycles using a sample-barcoded 5' primer and a J-beta primer mix. From the 5' RACE reads, TCRdb called clonotypes with MiXCR, one entry per CDR3 protein. The sample lists around 650,000 distinct CDR3 sequences, about 34% occurring once. Sequencing used blood. These receptors were collected from a woman over 75 in good health.

This clonotype was seen repeatedly, ten times or more. The chain recombines TRBV27 with TRBJ2-1, with 9 bases lining up with TRBD1. The CDR3 has 15 amino acids. J was trimmed by 9 bases and V by 6 bases; bases with no gene match: 12. Looked up from germline, CDR1 is MNHEY and CDR2 is SMNVEV (reference sequence). CDR3 DNA: TGTGCCAGCAGAACCGGGACAGGGACGGGGGCTGAGCAGTTCTTC. As protein: CASRTGTGTGAEQFF.

The sample holds many counts of this clonotype. The gene calls are TRBV5-1 and TRBJ1-1; D is uncertain. This CDR3 is built from 13 residues. Between the trimmed V and J ends, which lost 0 bases and 3 bases, there was a span of 6 bases. The germline CDR1 and CDR2 sequences are SGHRS and YFSETQ. The CDR3 sequence: CASSLGGDTEAFF. The DNA for the CDR3 is TGCGCCAGCAGCTTGGGTGGGGACACTGAAGCTTTCTTT.

This clonotype was recorded at least ten times. The V gene is TRBV15, the J gene TRBJ2-5; D possibly matches TRBD1 or TRBD2 (5 bases each). The CDR3 totals 15 residues. CDR1 and CDR2 from the germline V gene are LNHNV and YYDKDF (reference sequence). V shed 0 bases and J shed 5 bases, with 13 bases lying between them. The CDR3 loop is CATSRDTGPTETQYF. The CDR3 DNA is TGTGCCACCAGCAGAGATACGGGGCCCACGGAGACCCAGTACTTC.

For the CDR3, the DNA is TGCGCCAGCAGCTTGGCGTTACAGGCCAGCTCCTATAATTCACCCCTCCACTTT. The encoded protein is CASSLALQASSYNSPLHF. The chain employs TRBV5-1 and TRBJ1-6; tentative D call: TRBD1 (5 bases). V lost 0 bases to trimming and J lost 0 bases, with 13 bases between them. The CDR3 has 18 residues. Germline lookup yields CDR1 SGHRS and CDR2 YFSETQ.

This clonotype was picked up a small number of times. This sequence may be a read error, since a much larger clone differs from it by one base. The rearrangement uses TRBV6-1 and TRBJ2-7; D gene uncertain. The V and J ends lost 1 base and 7 bases respectively, with 14 bases between them. The CDR3 length is 14 residues. Germline assignment: CDR1 MNHNS and CDR2 SASEGT. The CDR3 DNA reads as TGTGCCAGCAGTGAAGTGGGCAGAAACAATGAGCAGTACTTC. Protein: CASSEVGRNNEQYF.

The gene calls are TRBV4-3 and TRBJ1-4; possible D gene TRBD1, 5 bases. Trimming left V 0 bases short and J 0 bases short, with 11 bases between. In germline, CDR1 is LGHNA, CDR2 YSLEER. The CDR3 sequence is 17 residues long. The CDR3 bases are TGCGCCAGCAGCCAAGAGGGACCGTGGGCAACTAATGAAAAACTGTTTTTT. It translates to CASSQEGPWATNEKLFF.

Remarks on this clonotype: Compared with germline, one end of the junction differs, possibly owing to a read error. The CDR3 sequence is CASREGPNTGELFF. The CDR3 DNA sequence: TGTGCCAGCAGGGAAGGGCCGAACACCGGGGAGCTGTTTTTT. The chain couples TRBV6-1 to TRBJ2-2; D is undetermined. CDR3 length: 14 residues. Germline V gene sequence: CDR1 MNHNS, CDR2 SASEGT.

This clonotype came up a few times. The chain is built from TRBV20-1 and TRBJ2-3; 13 bases are shared with TRBD2. Germline V gene sequence: CDR1 DFQATT, CDR2 SNEGSKA (reference sequence). This CDR3 comprises 18 residues. V dropped 4 bases and J dropped 1; count of bases not matched to a gene: 11. CDR3 sequence (DNA): TGCAGTGCTATCAGACTAGCGGGGGGCCGGGGCGGCACAGATACGCAGTATTTT. This translates into CSAIRLAGGRGGTDTQYF.

The chain has TRBV28 and TRBJ1-4, with TRBD1 identical over 10 bases. Germline lookup yields CDR1 MDHEN and CDR2 SYDVKM. This CDR3 has 14 residues. V trimming: 5 bases; J trimming: 8 bases; junction bases outside the gene matches: 5. CDR3 residues: CASSQTGGREKLFF. The CDR3 DNA reads TGTGCCAGCAGTCAGACAGGGGGCCGAGAAAAACTGTTTTTT.

This clonotype was found many times. The chain employs TRBV5-6 and TRBJ1-2, with 10 bases aligning to TRBD1. V was pared by 2 bases and J by 6 bases, with 4 bases of the junction left unmatched. Germline CDR1 and CDR2: SGHDT and YYEEEE. CDR3 length equals 14 residues. CDR3 protein: CASSFQDRGNGYTF. The DNA for the CDR3 is TGTGCCAGCAGCTTCCAGGACAGGGGGAATGGCTACACCTTC.